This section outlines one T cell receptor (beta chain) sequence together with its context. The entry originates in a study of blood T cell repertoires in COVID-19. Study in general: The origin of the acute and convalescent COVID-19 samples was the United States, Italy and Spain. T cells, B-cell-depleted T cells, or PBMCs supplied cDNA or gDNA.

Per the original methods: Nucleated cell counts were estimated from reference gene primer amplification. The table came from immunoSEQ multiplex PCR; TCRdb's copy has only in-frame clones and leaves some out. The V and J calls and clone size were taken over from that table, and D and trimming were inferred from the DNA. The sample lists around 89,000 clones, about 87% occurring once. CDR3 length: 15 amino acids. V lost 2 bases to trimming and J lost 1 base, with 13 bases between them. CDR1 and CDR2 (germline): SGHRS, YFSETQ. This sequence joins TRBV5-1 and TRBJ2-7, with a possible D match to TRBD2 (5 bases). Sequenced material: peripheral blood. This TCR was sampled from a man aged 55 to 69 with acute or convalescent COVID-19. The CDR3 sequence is CASSLTGTLSYEQYF. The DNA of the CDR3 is TGCGCCAGCAGCTTAACGGGAACGTTATCCTACGAGCAGTACTTC. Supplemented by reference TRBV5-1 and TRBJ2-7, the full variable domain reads KAGVTQTPRYLIKTRGQQVTLSCSPISGHRSVSWYQQTPGQGLQFLFEYFSETQRNKGNFPGRFSGRQFSNSRSEMNVSTLELGDSALYLCASSLTGTLSYEQYFGPGTRLTVT.